This record looks at one T cell receptor (beta chain) sequence and its context. This clone was observed once. This receptor's antigen is unknown. Base quality data are lacking; no much larger clone is found one base away. The CDR3 starts with the cysteine, ends with the phenylalanine, and has 18 residues. The DNA shown is the 54-base CDR3, in frame from base 1. The germline ends are 23 bases apart after V is trimmed by 3 bases and J by 3 bases. As encoded in the germline V gene, CDR1 is LGHNA while CDR2 is YSLEER. The record originates from a study of blood T cell repertoires in COVID-19 (dated by TCRdb to 2018 to 2020). About the study as a whole: The collaborator samples originated in the United States, Italy and Spain and spanned the acute and convalescent phases of COVID-19. The material from the prospective study consisted of cDNA or gDNA derived from T cells, B-cell-depleted T cells, or PBMCs. Deeply sampled blood TCRbeta repertoires from subjects exposed to, actively infected with, or recovered from COVID-19 were included in the dataset. The repertoires were made available in a free public database intended to serve as a resource for research on the immune response to SARS-CoV-2. The samples were drawn from two sources: the first 160 participants of the ongoing ImmuneRACE study, and 1,254 subjects contributed by 6 global collaborators. Nearly every sample came with metadata listing a de-identified subject ID, COVID-19 status, age in years and sex. HLA class I and class II types, where available, came from metadata supplied by the sample provider rather than from assay-based typing.

TCRbeta CDR3 regions were amplified from genomic DNA using the immunoSEQ Assay, a bias-controlled multiplex PCR. As for the authors' bioinformatics: The number of nucleated cells in each sample was estimated by amplification of reference gene primers within the assay. Sequence reads were collapsed and filtered to measure the absolute abundance of every unique TCRbeta CDR3 rearrangement. For each sample, productive Simpson clonality was calculated as the square root of Simpson's diversity index over productive rearrangements. TCRdb limited this immuneACCESS table to in-frame rearrangements with V and J called. A share of clones is missing; checked studies link under half to unresolved V genes, and the rest is unexplained. Clonal size and the V and J genes are those of that table, whereas D and trimming came from the DNA. The sample table lists about 260,000 clones, approximately 86% of them with a count of one. The ten largest clones represent over 7.5% of the sample.

Overall study results and their limits: Clinical and demographic metadata were provided uncurated, with the amount varying by source and participant.

Another Seattle source contributed samples from volunteer blood donors who had recovered from COVID-19. Collaborating institutions collected whole blood in K2EDTA tubes following their own protocols. For TCRbeta analysis, collaborators shipped samples as frozen whole blood, isolated PBMCs, or DNA extracted from either of those sample types. This TCR came from a man in his forties who had recovered from COVID-19. The receptor chain draws on TRBV4-3 and TRBJ1-1, and perhaps TRBD1 as D gene, on 5 matching bases. The sample taken for sequencing was peripheral blood. The nucleotide sequence reads TGCGCCAGCAGCCATTCCTGGGAGGGGTATGGTCCGGACACTGAAGCTTTCTTT. Translated, this is CASSHSWEGYGPDTEAFF.